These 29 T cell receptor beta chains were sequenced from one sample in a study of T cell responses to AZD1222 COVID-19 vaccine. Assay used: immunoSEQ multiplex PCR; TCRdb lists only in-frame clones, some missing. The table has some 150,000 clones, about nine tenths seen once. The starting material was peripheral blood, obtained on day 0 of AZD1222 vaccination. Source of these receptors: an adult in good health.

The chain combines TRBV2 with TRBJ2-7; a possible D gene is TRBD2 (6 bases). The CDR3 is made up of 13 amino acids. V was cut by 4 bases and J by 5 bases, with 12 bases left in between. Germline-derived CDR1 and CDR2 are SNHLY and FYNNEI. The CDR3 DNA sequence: TGTGCCAGCAGTGTTTGGGGGGACGACGAGCAGTACTTC. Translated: CASSVWGDDEQYF.

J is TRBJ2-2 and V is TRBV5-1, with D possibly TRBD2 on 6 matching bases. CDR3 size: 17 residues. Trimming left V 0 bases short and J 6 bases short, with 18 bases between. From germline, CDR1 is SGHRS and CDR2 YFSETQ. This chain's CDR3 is CASSLVERAKGSGELFF. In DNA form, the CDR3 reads TGCGCCAGCAGCTTGGTTGAGCGGGCGAAGGGTTCCGGGGAGCTGTTTTTT.

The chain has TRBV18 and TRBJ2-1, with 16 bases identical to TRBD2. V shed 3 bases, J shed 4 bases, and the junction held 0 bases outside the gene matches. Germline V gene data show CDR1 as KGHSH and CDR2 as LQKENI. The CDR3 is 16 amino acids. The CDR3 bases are TGTGCCAGCTCACCGGGACTAGCGGGAGGGTACAATGAGCAGTTCTTC. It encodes CASSPGLAGGYNEQFF.

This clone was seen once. The CDR3 here is CAISESRTENQPQHF. In nucleotides, the CDR3 is TGTGCCATCAGTGAGTCACGGACTGAAAATCAGCCCCAGCATTTT. This chain uses TRBV10-3 with TRBJ1-5; D gene unclear. This CDR3 has 15 residues. V lost 0 bases to trimming and J lost 4 bases, with 10 bases between them. CDR1 is ENHRY, CDR2 SYGVKD, per germline.

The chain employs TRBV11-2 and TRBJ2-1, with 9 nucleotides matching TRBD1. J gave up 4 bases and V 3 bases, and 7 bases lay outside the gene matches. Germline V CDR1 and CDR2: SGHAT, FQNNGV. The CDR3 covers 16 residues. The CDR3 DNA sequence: TGTGCCAGCAGCTTGGGGGGGACAGGGCCTTACAATGAGCAGTTCTTC. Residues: CASSLGGTGPYNEQFF.

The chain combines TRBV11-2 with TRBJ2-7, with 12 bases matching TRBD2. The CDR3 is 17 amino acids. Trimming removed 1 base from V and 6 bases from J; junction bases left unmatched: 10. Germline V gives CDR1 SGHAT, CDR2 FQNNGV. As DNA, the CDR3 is TGTGCCAGCAGCTTAGGGGTCTGGCTAGCGGGAGGGAGCGAGCAGTACTTC. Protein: CASSLGVWLAGGSEQYF.

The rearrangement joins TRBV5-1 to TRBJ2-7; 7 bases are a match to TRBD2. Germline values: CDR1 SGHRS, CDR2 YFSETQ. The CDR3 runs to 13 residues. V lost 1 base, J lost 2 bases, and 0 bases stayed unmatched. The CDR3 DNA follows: TGCGCCAGCAGCTTGACTAGCGCCTACGAGCAGTACTTC. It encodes CASSLTSAYEQYF.

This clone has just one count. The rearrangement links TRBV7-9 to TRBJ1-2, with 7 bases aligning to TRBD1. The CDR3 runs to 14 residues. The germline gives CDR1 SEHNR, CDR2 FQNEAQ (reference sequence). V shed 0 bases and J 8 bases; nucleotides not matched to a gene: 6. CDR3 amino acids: CASSLARTGGGYTF. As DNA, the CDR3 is TGTGCCAGCAGCTTAGCCCGGACAGGAGGAGGCTACACCTTC.

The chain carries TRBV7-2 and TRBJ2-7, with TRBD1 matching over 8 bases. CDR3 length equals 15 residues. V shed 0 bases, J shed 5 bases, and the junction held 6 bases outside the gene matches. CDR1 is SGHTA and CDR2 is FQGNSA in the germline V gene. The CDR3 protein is CASSLARTGYHEQYF. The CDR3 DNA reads TGTGCCAGCAGCTTAGCGAGGACAGGGTACCACGAGCAGTACTTC. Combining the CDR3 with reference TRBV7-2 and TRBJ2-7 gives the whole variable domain GAGVSQSPSNKVTEKGKDVELRCDPISGHTALYWYRQSLGQGLEFLIYFQGNSAPDKSGLPSDRFSAERTGGSVSTLTIQRTQQEDSAVYLCASSLARTGYHEQYFGPGTRLTVT.

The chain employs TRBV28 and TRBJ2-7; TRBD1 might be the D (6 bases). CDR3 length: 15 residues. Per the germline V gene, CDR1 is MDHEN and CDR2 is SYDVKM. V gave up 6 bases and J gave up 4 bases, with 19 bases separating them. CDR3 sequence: CASRPPGQSSYEQYF. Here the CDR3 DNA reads TGTGCCAGCAGGCCTCCTGGACAGTCCTCTTACGAGCAGTACTTC. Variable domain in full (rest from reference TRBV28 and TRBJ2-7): DVKVTQSSRYLVKRTGEKVFLECVQDMDHENMFWYRQDPGLGLRLIYFSYDVKMKEKGDIPEGYSVSREKKERFSLILESASTNQTSMYLCASRPPGQSSYEQYFGPGTRLTVT.

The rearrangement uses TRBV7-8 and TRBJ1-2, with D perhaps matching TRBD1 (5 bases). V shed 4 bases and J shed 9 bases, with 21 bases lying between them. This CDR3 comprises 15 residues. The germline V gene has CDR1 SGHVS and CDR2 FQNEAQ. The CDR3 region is CASSYIGTLLGSYTF. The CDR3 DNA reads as TGTGCCAGCAGCTACATCGGGACCCTACTTGGAAGCTACACCTTC. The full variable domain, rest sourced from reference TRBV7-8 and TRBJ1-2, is GAGVSQSPRYKVAKRGQDVALRCDPISGHVSLFWYQQALGQGPEFLTYFQNEAQLDKSGLPSDRFFAERPEGSVSTLKIQRTQQEDSAVYLCASSYIGTLLGSYTFGSGTRLTVV.

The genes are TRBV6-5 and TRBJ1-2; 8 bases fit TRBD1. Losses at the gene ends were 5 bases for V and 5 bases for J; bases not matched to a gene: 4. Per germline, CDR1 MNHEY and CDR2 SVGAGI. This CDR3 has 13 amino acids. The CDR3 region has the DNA TGTGCCAGCAGTCCGGACAGGGATTATGGCTACACCTTC. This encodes CASSPDRDYGYTF.

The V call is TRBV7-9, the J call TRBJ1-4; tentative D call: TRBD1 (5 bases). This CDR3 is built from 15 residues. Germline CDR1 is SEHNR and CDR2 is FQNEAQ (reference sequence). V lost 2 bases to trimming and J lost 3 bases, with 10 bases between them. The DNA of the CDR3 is TGTGCCAGCAGCTTATCCACAGGACCTAATGAAAAACTGTTTTTT. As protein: CASSLSTGPNEKLFF. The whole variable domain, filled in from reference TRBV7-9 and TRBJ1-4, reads DTGVSQNPRHKITKRGQNVTFRCDPISEHNRLYWYRQTLGQGPEFLTYFQNEAQLEKSRLLSDRFSAERPKGSFSTLEIQRTEQGDSAMYLCASSLSTGPNEKLFFGSGTQLSVL.

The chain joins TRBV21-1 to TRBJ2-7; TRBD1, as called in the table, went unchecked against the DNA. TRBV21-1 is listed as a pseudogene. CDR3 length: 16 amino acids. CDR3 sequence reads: CASSRISGTGDHEQYF. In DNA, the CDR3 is TGTGCCAGCAGCCGGATATCCGGGACAGGGGACCACGAGCAGTACTTC.

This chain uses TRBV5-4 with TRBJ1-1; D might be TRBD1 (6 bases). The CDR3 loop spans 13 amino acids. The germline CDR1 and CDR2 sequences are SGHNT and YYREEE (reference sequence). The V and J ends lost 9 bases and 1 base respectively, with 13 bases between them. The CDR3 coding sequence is TGTGCCACGGGGACACGGAGGAACACTGAAGCTTTCTTT. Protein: CATGTRRNTEAFF.

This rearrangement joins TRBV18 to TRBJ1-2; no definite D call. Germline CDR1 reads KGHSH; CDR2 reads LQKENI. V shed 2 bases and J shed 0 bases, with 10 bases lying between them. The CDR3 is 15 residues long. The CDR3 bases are TGTGCCAGCTCACCAAACAGTCTAGCTAACTATGGCTACACCTTC. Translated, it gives CASSPNSLANYGYTF.

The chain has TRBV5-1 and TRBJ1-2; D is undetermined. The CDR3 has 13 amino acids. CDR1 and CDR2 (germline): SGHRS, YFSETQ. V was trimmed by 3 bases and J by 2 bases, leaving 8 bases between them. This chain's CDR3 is CASSSMGNYGYTF. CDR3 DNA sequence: TGCGCCAGCAGCTCTATGGGGAACTATGGCTACACCTTC.

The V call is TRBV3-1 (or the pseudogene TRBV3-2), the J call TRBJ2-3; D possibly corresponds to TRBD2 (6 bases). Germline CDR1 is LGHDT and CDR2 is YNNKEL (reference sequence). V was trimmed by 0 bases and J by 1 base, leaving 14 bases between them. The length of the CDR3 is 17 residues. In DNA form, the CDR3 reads TGTGCCAGCAGCCAAGATTGGAGGGCTAGCGGCACAGATACGCAGTATTTT. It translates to CASSQDWRASGTDTQYF.

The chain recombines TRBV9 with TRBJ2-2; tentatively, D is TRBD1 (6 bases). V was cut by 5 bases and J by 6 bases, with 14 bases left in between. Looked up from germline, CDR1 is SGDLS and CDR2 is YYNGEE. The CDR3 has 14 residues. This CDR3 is CASSPLGGAGELFF. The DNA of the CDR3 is TGTGCCAGCAGTCCTTTAGGGGGTGCCGGGGAGCTGTTTTTT.

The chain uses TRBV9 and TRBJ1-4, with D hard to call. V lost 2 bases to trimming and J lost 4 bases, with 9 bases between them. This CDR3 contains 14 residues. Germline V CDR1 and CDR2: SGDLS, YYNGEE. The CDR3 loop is CASSVDPYNEKLFF. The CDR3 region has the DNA TGTGCCAGCAGCGTGGACCCGTATAATGAAAAACTGTTTTTT. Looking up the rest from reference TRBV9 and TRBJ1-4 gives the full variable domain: DSGVTQTPKHLITATGQRVTLRCSPRSGDLSVYWYQQSLDQGLQFLIQYYNGEERAKGNILERFSAQQFPDLHSELNLSSLELGDSALYFCASSVDPYNEKLFFGSGTQLSVL.

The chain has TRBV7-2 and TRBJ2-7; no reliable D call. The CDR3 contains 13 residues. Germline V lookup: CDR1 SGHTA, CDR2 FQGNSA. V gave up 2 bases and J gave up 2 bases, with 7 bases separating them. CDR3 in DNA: TGTGCCAGCAGCTTATTCCCCACCTACGAGCAGTACTTC. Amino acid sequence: CASSLFPTYEQYF.

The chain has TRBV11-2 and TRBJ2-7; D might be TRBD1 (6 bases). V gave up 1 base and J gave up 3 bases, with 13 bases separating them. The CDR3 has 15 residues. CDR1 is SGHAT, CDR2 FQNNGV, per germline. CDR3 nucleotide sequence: TGTGCCAGCAGCTTAGTGGGGGCGAAACTCTACGAGCAGTACTTC. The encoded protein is CASSLVGAKLYEQYF.

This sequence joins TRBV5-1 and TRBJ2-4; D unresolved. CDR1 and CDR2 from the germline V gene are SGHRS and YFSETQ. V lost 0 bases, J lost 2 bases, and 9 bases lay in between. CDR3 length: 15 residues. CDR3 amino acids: CASSLGATTKNIQYF. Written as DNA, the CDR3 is TGCGCCAGCAGCTTGGGTGCGACAACCAAAAACATTCAGTACTTC.

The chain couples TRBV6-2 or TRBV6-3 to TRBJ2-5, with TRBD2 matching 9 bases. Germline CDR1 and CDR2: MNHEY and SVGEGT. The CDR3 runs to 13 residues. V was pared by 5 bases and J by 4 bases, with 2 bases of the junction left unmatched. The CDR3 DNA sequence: TGTGCCAGCAGTCGAGCGGGAGGAGAGACCCAGTACTTC. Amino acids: CASSRAGGETQYF.

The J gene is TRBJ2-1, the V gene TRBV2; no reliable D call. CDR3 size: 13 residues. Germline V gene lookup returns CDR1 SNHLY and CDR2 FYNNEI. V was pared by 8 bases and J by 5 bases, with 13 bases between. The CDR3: CASWARLHNEQFF. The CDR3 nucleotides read TGTGCCAGCTGGGCTAGGTTACACAATGAGCAGTTCTTC.

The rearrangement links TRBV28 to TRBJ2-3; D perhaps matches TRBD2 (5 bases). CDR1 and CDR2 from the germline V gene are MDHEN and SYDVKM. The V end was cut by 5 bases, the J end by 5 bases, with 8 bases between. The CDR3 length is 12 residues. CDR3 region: CASSEGVDTQYF. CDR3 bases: TGTGCCAGCAGTGAGGGCGTAGATACGCAGTATTTT.

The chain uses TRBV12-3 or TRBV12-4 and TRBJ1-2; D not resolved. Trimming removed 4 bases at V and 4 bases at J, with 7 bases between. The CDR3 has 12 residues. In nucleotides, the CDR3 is TGTGCCAGCAGTTCGAGGACCTATGGCTACACCTTC. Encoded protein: CASSSRTYGYTF.

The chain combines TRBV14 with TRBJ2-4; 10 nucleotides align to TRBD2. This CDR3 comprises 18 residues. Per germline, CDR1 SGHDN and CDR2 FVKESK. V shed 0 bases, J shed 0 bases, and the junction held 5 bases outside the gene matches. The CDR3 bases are TGTGCCAGCAGCCAAGATCCAGCGGGAGGGCTAGCCAAAAACATTCAGTACTTC. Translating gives CASSQDPAGGLAKNIQYF.

In nucleotides, the CDR3 is TGTGCCAGCTCACCGTCTGACAGGGGTAGCACCGGGGAGCTGTTTTTT. It specifies CASSPSDRGSTGELFF. This chain connects TRBV18 to TRBJ2-2; TRBD1 matches 8 bases. The germline V gene encodes CDR1 KGHSH and CDR2 LQKENI. V lost 3 bases to trimming and J lost 4 bases; unmatched junction nucleotides: 7. This CDR3 comprises 16 residues.